The 29 T cell receptor beta chains in this list originate from one sample, sequenced in a study of blood T cells in healthy people across ages. Then a second PCR, running about 6 to 12 cycles, was carried out with a sample-barcoded 5' primer and a J-beta primer mix. TCRdb processed the 5' RACE reads anew with MiXCR; each CDR3 protein has one entry. This sample has 800,000 or so distinct CDR3 sequences, with around a quarter found just once. These data also featured in a second study, about T cells of mothers and their children.

The sequenced sample consisted of blood. These receptors originate from a boy aged 5 to 17 in good health.

CDR3 DNA sequence: TGTGCCACAAGAGAGGCTAGCGGATCCACAGATACGCAGTATTTT. It yields the protein CATREASGSTDTQYF. This chain uses TRBV10-3 with TRBJ2-3; TRBD2 matches 7 bases. The germline V gene encodes CDR1 ENHRY and CDR2 SYGVKD. The CDR3 spans 15 residues. V shed 10 bases and J 2 bases; nucleotides not matched to a gene: 12.

This clonotype showed up just a few times. The genes are TRBV7-2 and TRBJ2-2; weak D call: TRBD2 (7 bases). V lost 4 bases, J lost 6 bases, and 18 bases lay in between. The germline V gene encodes CDR1 SGHTA and CDR2 FQGNSA. The CDR3 length is 16 residues. CDR3: CASSSAGAGRAGELFF. The DNA of the CDR3 is TGTGCCAGCAGCTCGGCGGGGGCAGGTAGAGCCGGGGAGCTGTTTTTT.

This clonotype occurred once. This chain uses TRBV5-1 with TRBJ2-5; D not resolved. The tail of the sequence fits TRBJ2-7 better, so the J call may be wrong. The CDR3 totals 14 residues. Germline values: CDR1 SGHRS, CDR2 YFSETQ. The CDR3 bases are TGCGCCAGCAGCCCGACCCGTATAGGGTACGAGCAGTACTTC. It codes for CASSPTRIGYEQYF.

Worth noting for this clonotype: The junction and the germline gene differ at one end; a read error may be behind it. J is TRBJ2-1 and V is TRBV2; D not certain. Judging by the DNA end, TRBJ2-5 fits better; the J call may be wrong. The germline CDR1 and CDR2 sequences are SNHLY and FYNNEI. This CDR3 is built from 13 residues. DNA of the CDR3: TGTGCCAGCAGTCAACAGAACGAAGAGGCCCAGTACTTC. This encodes CASSQQNEEAQYF.

In its sample, this clonotype was seen a few times. This chain joins TRBV5-1 and TRBJ2-2, with a tentative D call TRBD1 (5 bases). The CDR3 contains 16 residues. In germline, CDR1 is SGHRS, CDR2 YFSETQ. Trimming took 2 bases from V and 2 from J, leaving 13 bases between them. CDR3 sequence: CASSLTDSSNTGELFF. The CDR3 DNA follows: TGCGCCAGCAGCTTAACCGACAGCTCAAACACCGGGGAGCTGTTTTTT.

The V and J genes are TRBV7-9 and TRBJ1-6; TRBD1 agrees at 8 bases. The CDR3 contains 15 residues. The V and J ends lost 4 bases and 4 bases, in that order; junction bases with no gene match: 3. From germline, CDR1 is SEHNR and CDR2 FQNEAQ (reference sequence). The CDR3 DNA reads TGTGCCAGCAGCTCCCGACAGGGGTATAATTCACCCCTCCACTTT. Translation gives CASSSRQGYNSPLHF.

V and J are TRBV18 and TRBJ2-7; the match to TRBD2 covers 8 bases. Germline V lookup: CDR1 KGHSH, CDR2 LQKENI. Germline trimming cut 3 bases from V and 0 bases from J; bases unmatched to any gene: 10. This CDR3 has 17 amino acids. This CDR3 reads CASSPSASGQSSYEQYF. CDR3 nucleotide sequence: TGTGCCAGCTCACCGTCGGCTAGCGGGCAAAGCTCCTACGAGCAGTACTTC.

This rearrangement joins TRBV4-3 to TRBJ2-1; D perhaps matches TRBD1 (6 bases). V dropped 0 bases and J dropped 7 bases, with 22 bases sitting between them. Germline V CDR1 and CDR2: LGHNA, YSLEER. This CDR3 is built from 18 residues. The CDR3 protein is CASSQDMIATGPTNEQFF. The DNA for the CDR3 is TGCGCCAGCAGCCAAGATATGATAGCGACAGGACCTACGAATGAGCAGTTCTTC.

V and J are TRBV7-2 and TRBJ2-1, with 7 bases matching TRBD2. The CDR3 is 15 amino acids. Germline lookup yields CDR1 SGHTA and CDR2 FQGNSA. Trimming at V came to 5 bases and at J to 2 bases, leaving 6 bases not matched to a gene. As DNA, the CDR3 is TGTGCCAGCAGCGGGCAGACTAGCACCTACAATGAGCAGTTCTTC. Translating gives CASSGQTSTYNEQFF.

This clonotype occurred a few times. The chain carries TRBV15 and TRBJ1-5; no reliable D call. V was shortened by 1 base and J by 10 bases, with 11 bases between the two germline ends. Germline-derived CDR1 and CDR2 are LNHNV and YYDKDF (reference sequence). CDR3 length: 13 amino acids. Written as DNA, the CDR3 is TGTGCCACCAGCAGAGTTCCTTCCAATCCCCAGCATTTT. Translating it yields CATSRVPSNPQHF. The full variable domain, in which reference TRBV15 and TRBJ1-5 provide the parts outside the CDR3, is DAMVIQNPRYQVTQFGKPVTLSCSQTLNHNVMYWYQQKSSQAPKLLFHYYDKDFNNEADTPDNFQSRRPNTSFCFLDIRSPGLGDTAMYLCATSRVPSNPQHFGDGTRLSIL.

The chain couples TRBV15 to TRBJ2-1; 8 bases line up with TRBD1. This CDR3 has 15 amino acids. V lost 7 bases to trimming and J lost 3 bases; unmatched junction nucleotides: 8. The germline V gene encodes CDR1 LNHNV and CDR2 YYDKDF (reference sequence). The CDR3 coding sequence is TGTGCCACCAAACCGCGACAGGGGCGCTACAATGAGCAGTTCTTC. It specifies CATKPRQGRYNEQFF.

This clonotype was seen more than once but under ten times. This chain connects TRBV3-1 to TRBJ2-1; maybe TRBD1 (6 bases). Germline-derived CDR1 and CDR2 are LGHDT and YNNKEL (reference sequence). V shed 4 bases and J shed 8 bases, with 15 bases lying between them. This CDR3 has 14 amino acids. CDR3 sequence reads: CASSRGQIRDEQFF. For the CDR3, the DNA is TGTGCCAGCAGCCGAGGACAGATTCGAGATGAGCAGTTCTTC.

This clonotype was observed a few times. The V call is TRBV7-9, the J call TRBJ2-1; 9 bases map to TRBD1. Germline CDR1 SEHNR, CDR2 FQNEAQ (reference sequence). V was clipped by 6 bases and J by 7 bases; unmatched bases: 7. The CDR3 extends over 14 amino acids. The CDR3 spells CASRRGQGMNEQFF. Written as DNA, the CDR3 is TGTGCCAGCAGAAGAGGACAGGGGATGAATGAGCAGTTCTTC.

J is TRBJ2-2 and V is TRBV25-1; D perhaps matches TRBD2 (6 bases). The V and J ends lost 3 bases and 4 bases respectively, with 15 bases between them. The CDR3 is 16 amino acids. Germline V gene sequence: CDR1 MGHDK, CDR2 SYGVNS. The CDR3 protein is CASSDIGDFPTGELFF. CDR3 bases: TGTGCCAGCAGTGACATTGGGGACTTTCCCACCGGGGAGCTGTTTTTT.

The chain couples TRBV18 to TRBJ1-2, with 10 nucleotides matching TRBD1. The CDR3 covers 15 residues. CDR1 and CDR2 from the germline V gene are KGHSH and LQKENI. V shed 3 bases, J shed 6 bases, and the junction held 7 bases outside the gene matches. The CDR3 protein is CASSPAGQGINGYTF. The CDR3 coding sequence is TGTGCCAGCTCACCTGCGGGACAGGGGATAAATGGCTACACCTTC.

The chain has TRBV6-2 or TRBV6-3 and TRBJ2-4; TRBD2 might be the D (5 bases). This CDR3 contains 14 residues. Looked up from germline, CDR1 is MNHEY and CDR2 is SVGEGT. Trimming removed 7 bases at V and 9 bases at J, with 19 bases between. The CDR3 coding sequence is TGTGCCAGCACGGAGGATATTATAAGAGGCATTCAGTACTTC. Amino acid sequence: CASTEDIIRGIQYF.

There are a few counts of this clonotype. The V and J genes are TRBV6-5 and TRBJ2-5; D is unresolved. The V end lost 0 bases, the J end lost 5 bases, and 19 bases lay between the germline ends. The CDR3 length is 17 residues. Per germline, CDR1 MNHEY and CDR2 SVGAGI. The CDR3, as DNA: TGTGCCAGCAGTTACTCCCAGGCCCGACGATCAGGCGAGACCCAGTACTTC. This sequence encodes CASSYSQARRSGETQYF.

The chain couples TRBV28 to TRBJ1-4; 9 bases map to TRBD1. From germline, CDR1 is MDHEN and CDR2 SYDVKM. The CDR3 consists of 18 residues. The J segment lost 5 bases and the V segment lost 6 bases, leaving 16 bases of the junction unmatched. The CDR3 bases are TGTGCCAGCAGCCGAGACCGGGACAGGGCACTTATGAATGAAAAACTGTTTTTT. This translates into CASSRDRDRALMNEKLFF. Full variable domain (outside the CDR3, taken from reference TRBV28 and TRBJ1-4): DVKVTQSSRYLVKRTGEKVFLECVQDMDHENMFWYRQDPGLGLRLIYFSYDVKMKEKGDIPEGYSVSREKKERFSLILESASTNQTSMYLCASSRDRDRALMNEKLFFGSGTQLSVL.

This clonotype was observed a few times. The rearrangement joins TRBV5-1 to TRBJ2-5, with D uncertain. The CDR3 has 15 residues. The V end was cut by 2 bases, the J end by 2 bases, with 13 bases between. Germline CDR1 and CDR2: SGHRS and YFSETQ. The CDR3 nucleotides are TGCGCCAGCAGCTTCGAGACGCCAAGTCAAGAGACCCAGTACTTC. The encoded protein is CASSFETPSQETQYF.

This clonotype was found once. J is TRBJ2-3 and V is TRBV29-1, with 8 bases identical to TRBD2. The junction had 7 bases not matched to a gene; V was cut back by 7 bases and J by 1 base. Germline CDR1 is SQVTM and CDR2 is ANQGSEA. CDR3 length: 14 amino acids. CDR3: CSARLATRTDTQYF. In DNA form, the CDR3 reads TGCAGCGCCCGACTAGCGACCCGCACAGATACGCAGTATTTT.

V is TRBV28 and J is TRBJ2-5; no clear D gene. The DNA end is more similar to TRBJ2-7, so the J call may be wrong. Germline assignment: CDR1 MDHEN and CDR2 SYDVKM. The CDR3 contains 14 residues. CDR3 amino acids: CASSTIVSPYEQYF. CDR3 DNA: TGTGCCAGCAGCACAATTGTTTCCCCTTACGAGCAGTACTTC.

This clonotype occurred a few times. This chain connects TRBV27 to TRBJ2-3; possible D gene TRBD1, 5 bases. The CDR3 covers 15 residues. Germline V CDR1 and CDR2: MNHEY, SMNVEV (reference sequence). With 2 bases removed from V and 5 bases from J, the gap between germline ends came to 14 bases. The CDR3 is CASSLGQARGDTQYF. For the CDR3, the DNA is TGTGCCAGCAGTTTAGGGCAGGCTAGGGGAGATACGCAGTATTTT.

Only a few counts were recorded for this clonotype. V is TRBV27 and J is TRBJ2-7, with 11 bases lining up with TRBD1. Germline CDR1 is MNHEY and CDR2 is SMNVEV (reference sequence). The CDR3 is 15 amino acids. V lost 5 bases and J lost 1; bases outside the gene matches: 4. As DNA, the CDR3 is TGTGCCAGCAGTCCGTGGGACAGGGGGTCCTACGAGCAGTACTTC. It codes for CASSPWDRGSYEQYF.

The table lists this clonotype with a few counts. The rearrangement joins TRBV7-8 to TRBJ2-5, with unresolved D. Trimming stripped 5 bases from V and 9 bases from J, with 19 bases between. CDR1 and CDR2 from the germline V gene are SGHVS and FQNEAQ. The CDR3 runs to 14 residues. The CDR3 bases are TGTGCCAGCAGCGGATCCTCGCTCCCCGCGGCCCAGTACTTC. It yields the protein CASSGSSLPAAQYF.

CDR3 DNA sequence: TGCAGTGCAGAACTAGCGGGGGCCTACAATGAGCAGTTCTTC. Translation gives CSAELAGAYNEQFF. The gene calls are TRBV20-1 and TRBJ2-1; 11 nucleotides align to TRBD2. J was trimmed by 2 bases and V by 6 bases; bases with no gene match: 3. The CDR3 spans 14 residues. The germline V gene encodes CDR1 DFQATT and CDR2 SNEGSKA (reference sequence).

This clonotype was counted a few times. The chain recombines TRBV9 with TRBJ1-3; D is unclear. Germline V gene data show CDR1 as SGDLS and CDR2 as YYNGEE. CDR3 size: 16 residues. V shed 3 bases and J shed 3 bases, with 16 bases lying between them. DNA of the CDR3: TGTGCCAGCAGCGCCCGGGAGGACGCTCTTGGAAACACCATATATTTT. It codes for CASSAREDALGNTIYF.

The chain is built from TRBV5-1 and TRBJ1-6; the D gene is possibly TRBD1 (6 bases). Trimming removed 4 bases at V and 7 bases at J, with 15 bases between. This CDR3 is built from 15 residues. Looked up from germline, CDR1 is SGHRS and CDR2 is YFSETQ. CDR3 sequence (DNA): TGCGCCAGCAGCCCAACAACAGGGTGGAATTCACCCCTCCACTTT. It yields the protein CASSPTTGWNSPLHF.

This clonotype has a single count. This sequence joins TRBV6-2 or TRBV6-3 and TRBJ1-1; 7 bases are a match to TRBD1. From germline, CDR1 is MNHEY and CDR2 SVGEGT. CDR3 size: 15 residues. Losses at the gene ends were 5 bases for V and 2 bases for J; bases not matched to a gene: 8. The DNA for the CDR3 is TGTGCCAGCAGTGACCTCCGGGACAGAAACACTGAAGCTTTCTTT. Translating gives CASSDLRDRNTEAFF.

This clonotype was detected only a few times. The chain is built from TRBV5-1 and TRBJ2-2, with a tentative D call TRBD1 (6 bases). V shed 5 bases and J shed 6 bases, with 11 bases lying between them. From germline, CDR1 is SGHRS and CDR2 YFSETQ. This CDR3 comprises 13 residues. Here the CDR3 reads CASSKDSPGELFF. CDR3 coding DNA: TGCGCCAGCAGTAAGGACAGCCCCGGGGAGCTGTTTTTT.